One and the same sample provided the 24 T cell receptor beta chains below, sequenced in a study of human T cells and chemical hapten exposure. Time point meaning: pre-sensitization, week 0. Treatment described: therapeutic diphenylcyclopropenone sensitization with weekly scalp DPC. TCRdb re-analysed the RACE reads in MiXCR, keeping a single row per CDR3 protein. The sample lists 300,000 to 400,000 distinct CDR3 sequences; 5% to 6.5% were seen once. Source: whole blood, taken in connection with sensitization to the hapten diphenylcyclopropenone (DPC). The receptor set was obtained from a woman in her 50s with alopecia areata. Some clones in this sample may be carry-over from other donors' samples.

The table lists this clonotype with a few counts. This chain joins TRBV2 and TRBJ1-1; D perhaps matches TRBD1 (5 bases). V dropped 4 bases and J dropped 5 bases, with 14 bases sitting between them. The CDR3 totals 14 residues. The germline gives CDR1 SNHLY, CDR2 FYNNEI. The CDR3 DNA reads TGTGCCAGCAGTGTCCCAGGGAGGCGGACTGAAGCTTTCTTT. Translating it yields CASSVPGRRTEAFF. The variable domain in full, with the rest retrieved from reference TRBV2 and TRBJ1-1, is EPEVTQTPSHQVTQMGQEVILRCVPISNHLYFYWYRQILGQKVEFLVSFYNNEISEKSEIFDDQFSVERPDGSNFTLKIRSTKLEDSAMYFCASSVPGRRTEAFFGQGTRLTVV.

This clonotype showed up many times. This chain uses TRBV6-5 with TRBJ2-7; D not certain. Germline V gene data show CDR1 as MNHEY and CDR2 as SVGAGI. Trimming removed 5 bases at V and 2 bases at J, with 7 bases between. The CDR3 has 12 residues. CDR3 sequence: CASSDGPYEQYF. CDR3 nucleotides: TGTGCCAGCAGTGACGGTCCCTACGAGCAGTACTTC.

This clonotype was recorded at least ten times. The chain employs TRBV2 and TRBJ2-1; TRBD1 might be the D (5 bases). Trimming cost V 3 bases and J 15 bases, with 12 bases left between them. Germline V gene data show CDR1 as SNHLY and CDR2 as FYNNEI. The CDR3 has 11 residues. The CDR3 reads CASSDGAGWFF. CDR3 DNA: TGTGCCAGCAGTGACGGCGCAGGGTGGTTCTTC.

This clonotype has only a few counts. V usage is TRBV20-1 and J usage is TRBJ2-7, with TRBD2 matching 9 bases. This CDR3 region has 15 residues. Germline lookup yields CDR1 DFQATT and CDR2 SNEGSKA (reference sequence). V shed 0 bases, J shed 5 bases, and the junction held 8 bases outside the gene matches. The CDR3 DNA sequence: TGCAGTGCTAGAGATACGGGCGGGAGGGCGGACGAGCAGTACTTC. It yields the protein CSARDTGGRADEQYF.

This clonotype was counted at least ten times. CDR3 coding DNA: TGTGCCAGCAGTCCAGGCGGGTCCGACACAGATACGCAGTATTTT. Encoded protein: CASSPGGSDTDTQYF. The chain joins TRBV12-3 or TRBV12-4 to TRBJ2-3, with a tentative D call TRBD2 (5 bases). The CDR3 has 15 residues. Trimming took off 5 bases at V and 2 bases at J, with 14 bases between the two ends.

This clonotype was detected many times. The chain recombines TRBV6-5 with TRBJ2-5; D gene unclear. Germline CDR1 is MNHEY and CDR2 is SVGAGI. The CDR3 has 13 residues. With 6 bases removed from V and 5 bases from J, the gap between germline ends came to 13 bases. This CDR3 is CASSSGQGETQYF. DNA for the CDR3: TGTGCCAGCAGCTCGGGCCAAGGGGAGACCCAGTACTTC.

This clonotype was seen repeatedly, ten times or more. The chain couples TRBV14 to TRBJ2-3, with a tentative D call TRBD1 (5 bases). CDR3 length: 13 residues. Germline assignment: CDR1 SGHDN and CDR2 FVKESK. Between the trimmed V and J ends, which lost 6 bases and 1 base, there was a span of 8 bases. The CDR3 loop is CASRQDGTDTQYF. CDR3 DNA: TGTGCCAGCAGACAGGACGGCACAGATACGCAGTATTTT.

The chain is built from TRBV20-1 and TRBJ1-1; D remains unclear. This CDR3 spans 11 amino acids. Germline assignment: CDR1 DFQATT and CDR2 SNEGSKA (reference sequence). Trimming pared 5 bases from V and 9 bases from J, leaving 13 bases between. The chain's CDR3 is CSARDRAQAFF. The CDR3, as DNA: TGCAGTGCTCGCGACCGGGCACAAGCTTTCTTT.

The V and J genes are TRBV29-1 and TRBJ1-1; no clear D gene. V was trimmed by 4 bases and J by 3 bases, leaving 6 bases between them. The V gene's germline CDR1 is SQVTM and CDR2 ANQGSEA. This CDR3 is built from 11 residues. CDR3 bases: TGCAGCGTTGTTCAGGACACTGAAGCTTTCTTT. Translated, it gives CSVVQDTEAFF.

The chain joins TRBV12-3 or TRBV12-4 to TRBJ1-2; 8 nucleotides align to TRBD1. This CDR3 spans 13 amino acids. V lost 6 bases, J lost 10 bases, and 10 bases stayed unmatched. The CDR3 loop is CASSWTGLEDYTF. The CDR3 nucleotides are TGTGCCAGCAGCTGGACAGGGTTGGAGGACTACACCTTC.

This clonotype was observed many times. The V call is TRBV7-4, the J call TRBJ2-4; D gene ambiguous. Germline lookup yields CDR1 SGHVT and CDR2 SQSDAQ. V was cut by 7 bases and J by 1 base, with 14 bases left in between. CDR3 length: 15 residues. Here the CDR3 reads CASIPKAGAKNIQYF. The CDR3 DNA is TGTGCCAGCATCCCAAAAGCCGGGGCCAAAAACATTCAGTACTTC.

This clonotype occurred many times. The V gene is TRBV6-5, the J gene TRBJ2-3; 7 nucleotides align to TRBD2. From germline, CDR1 is MNHEY and CDR2 SVGAGI. CDR3 length equals 15 residues. Unmatched junction bases numbered 12, after V lost 8 bases and J lost 4 bases. In nucleotides, the CDR3 is TGTGCCAGCTGTCCCTCCGGACTAGTCCCAGATACGCAGTATTTT. Translation: CASCPSGLVPDTQYF.

V and J are TRBV7-3 and TRBJ2-2; tentative D call: TRBD1 (6 bases). This CDR3 is 13 amino acids long. Germline V gene lookup returns CDR1 SGHTA and CDR2 FQGTGA. The germline V and J ends were trimmed by 4 bases and 5 bases, with 8 bases remaining between them. The CDR3 nucleotides are TGTGCCAGCAGCTCAGGGGTTACCGGGGAGCTGTTTTTT. This sequence encodes CASSSGVTGELFF. The entire variable domain, with the rest obtained from reference TRBV7-3 and TRBJ2-2, is as follows: GAGVSQTPSNKVTEKGKYVELRCDPISGHTALYWYRQSLGQGPEFLIYFQGTGAADDSGLPNDRFFAVRPEGSVSTLKIQRTERGDSAVYLCASSSGVTGELFFGEGSRLTVL.

The table lists this clonotype with a few counts. V usage is TRBV7-9 and J usage is TRBJ1-2; no firm D call. Trimming removed 1 base from V and 6 bases from J, with 9 bases in between. Looked up from germline, CDR1 is SEHNR and CDR2 is FQNEAQ (reference sequence). This CDR3 comprises 13 residues. In nucleotides, the CDR3 is TGTGCCAGCAGCTTAGATTCAATTGATGGCTACACCTTC. This encodes CASSLDSIDGYTF. The complete variable domain, with remaining parts taken from reference TRBV7-9 and TRBJ1-2, reads DTGVSQNPRHKITKRGQNVTFRCDPISEHNRLYWYRQTLGQGPEFLTYFQNEAQLEKSRLLSDRFSAERPKGSFSTLEIQRTEQGDSAMYLCASSLDSIDGYTFGSGTRLTVV.

Many counts were recorded for this clonotype. The chain recombines TRBV29-1 with TRBJ1-1, with D possibly TRBD1 on 6 matching bases. V lost 7 bases to trimming and J lost 0 bases, with 21 bases between them. The germline gives CDR1 SQVTM, CDR2 ANQGSEA. CDR3 length: 16 residues. The CDR3 bases are TGCAGCGGTCGGGGATTCCCCGGGACATTGAACACTGAAGCTTTCTTT. It translates to CSGRGFPGTLNTEAFF. The full variable domain, with the rest looked up from reference TRBV29-1 and TRBJ1-1, is SAVISQKPSRDICQRGTSLTIQCQVDSQVTMMFWYRQQPGQSLTLIATANQGSEATYESGFVIDKFPISRPNLTFSTLTVSNMSPEDSSIYLCSGRGFPGTLNTEAFFGQGTRLTVV.

This clonotype was counted between two and nine times. V gene TRBV14 combines with J gene TRBJ1-5; no reliable D call. V was pared by 8 bases and J by 2 bases, with 10 bases between. Germline V gives CDR1 SGHDN, CDR2 FVKESK. CDR3 length: 13 amino acids. The CDR3 DNA sequence: TGTGCCAGCGTAGGAGGGTGCAATCAGCCCCAGCATTTT. Residues: CASVGGCNQPQHF.

The CDR3 here is CASSPASGNEQFF. Written as DNA, the CDR3 is TGTGCCAGCAGCCCCGCTAGCGGCAATGAGCAGTTCTTC. V gene TRBV6-5 combines with J gene TRBJ2-1; 7 bases align to TRBD2. The V and J ends lost 6 bases and 6 bases, in that order; junction bases with no gene match: 5. Per germline, CDR1 MNHEY and CDR2 SVGAGI. The CDR3 spans 13 residues.

A few counts support this clonotype. The genes are TRBV2 and TRBJ1-5; D gene unclear. The V end was cut by 6 bases, the J end by 0 bases, with 9 bases between. The germline V gene has CDR1 SNHLY and CDR2 FYNNEI. This CDR3 is built from 14 residues. The chain's CDR3 is CASSSVSSNQPQHF. The CDR3 DNA sequence: TGTGCCAGCAGCTCAGTAAGTAGCAATCAGCCCCAGCATTTT.

This clonotype was counted at least ten times. The V and J genes are TRBV2 and TRBJ2-5; TRBD2 matches at 12 bases. The CDR3 is 15 amino acids. CDR1 is SNHLY, CDR2 FYNNEI, per germline. After removal of 5 bases from V and 4 bases from J, the junction contained 5 bases not matched to a gene. The CDR3 DNA reads as TGTGCCAGCAGTTCTAGCGGGGGGGCCGTAGAGACCCAGTACTTC. This translates into CASSSSGGAVETQYF.

This clonotype was seen ten or more times. This chain uses TRBV9 with TRBJ2-1; the D call may be TRBD1 or TRBD2 (5 bases each). CDR3 size: 14 residues. Per the germline V gene, CDR1 is SGDLS and CDR2 is YYNGEE. Deletions cut 4 bases from V and 6 bases from J, with 14 bases between. The CDR3 region is CASSPGSGGNEQFF. The CDR3 DNA is TGTGCCAGCAGCCCGGGAAGTGGGGGCAATGAGCAGTTCTTC.

CDR3 coding DNA: TGCAGCGTTGAATCTGGGCAGAACACTGAAGCTTTCTTT. It encodes CSVESGQNTEAFF. J is TRBJ1-1 and V is TRBV29-1; D uncertain. Germline CDR1 reads SQVTM; CDR2 reads ANQGSEA. This CDR3 has 13 residues. Trimming removed 2 bases at V and 1 base at J, with 8 bases between. The whole variable domain, remainder taken from reference TRBV29-1 and TRBJ1-1, is SAVISQKPSRDICQRGTSLTIQCQVDSQVTMMFWYRQQPGQSLTLIATANQGSEATYESGFVIDKFPISRPNLTFSTLTVSNMSPEDSSIYLCSVESGQNTEAFFGQGTRLTVV.

This clonotype was counted between two and nine times. CDR3 DNA: TGTGCCAGCAGTTTCGTCGGGACTCCCCTCCTGGAGCAGTACTTC. Amino acids: CASSFVGTPLLEQYF. The rearrangement uses TRBV12-3 or TRBV12-4 and TRBJ2-7; possible D gene TRBD2, 6 bases. CDR3 size: 15 residues. Trimming shortened V by 3 bases and J by 7 bases, and 19 bases separated the two germline ends.

V gene TRBV28 combines with J gene TRBJ2-1, with 7 nucleotides matching TRBD1. Germline V lookup: CDR1 MDHEN, CDR2 SYDVKM. This CDR3 region has 13 residues. After removal of 6 bases from V and 8 bases from J, the junction contained 7 bases not matched to a gene. This CDR3 is CASSSIGQDEQFF. CDR3 nucleotide sequence: TGTGCCAGCAGCTCCATAGGACAGGATGAGCAGTTCTTC.

With regard to this clonotype: Its ends do not fully match the called genes, so a read error is possible. V usage is TRBV2 and J usage is TRBJ2-7; D may be TRBD1 (5 bases). This CDR3 is built from 14 residues. The germline V gene has CDR1 SNHLY and CDR2 FYNNEI. CDR3 residues: CASTWGPPSHEQYF. The CDR3 DNA sequence: TGTGCCAGCACGTGGGGCCCTCCCTCCCACGAGCAGTACTTC.